Below, one T cell receptor (beta chain) is given with its context. This record belongs to a study of blood T cell repertoires in COVID-19. Whole-study context: Both acute and convalescent COVID-19 samples were obtained from the United States, Italy and Spain. Sample material is recorded as cDNA or gDNA derived from T cells, B-cell-depleted T cells, or PBMCs.

V lost 4 bases and J lost 7, with 17 bases in between. The CDR3 covers 14 residues. Germline V gene sequence: CDR1 SGHTS, CDR2 YDEGEE. In the source study's methods: Researchers report that nucleated cell counts were estimated from reference gene primer amplification. Generated by immunoSEQ multiplex PCR, the TCRdb table keeps only in-frame clones and is missing some. That table gives V, J and clone size, and the DNA gave D and trimming. The table has roughly 160,000 clones, around 80% seen once. The source material was peripheral blood. The chain recombines TRBV5-8 with TRBJ2-5; weak D call: TRBD2 (7 bases). This receptor was obtained from a woman aged 65 to 85 who had recovered from COVID-19. The CDR3 DNA reads as TGTGCCAGCAGCCCACCCTCAAGGGGGGGGACCCAGTACTTC. Translation gives CASSPPSRGGTQYF.